This T cell receptor (beta chain) derives from a study of control samples from healthy donors and cancer patients. The CDR3 covers 13 residues. Deletions cut 2 bases from V and 1 base from J, with 6 bases between. From germline, CDR1 is SGHNT and CDR2 YYREEE (reference sequence). Sequencing was performed with immunoSEQ multiplex PCR; in TCRdb, only in-frame clones are kept and a portion is missing. The table records 95,000 to 100,000 clones, roughly 89% of them present only once. This clone has a handful of counts. The V and J genes are TRBV5-4 and TRBJ1-2, with D hard to call. The sequence derives from a man under 40 in good health. Sequenced input: blood. CDR3 nucleotides: TGTGCCAGCAGCTTTCGCAATAACTATGGCTACACCTTC. This translates into CASSFRNNYGYTF.